This paragraph covers one T cell receptor (beta chain) sequence. The cDNA had a unique molecular identifier and a template-switch universal primer site. TCRdb independently ran MiXCR on the 5' RACE reads; one entry per CDR3 protein. The sample yields hundreds of thousands of distinct CDR3 sequences, roughly 12% seen once. The record originates from a study of identical twins. Another study also made use of these data, one on yellow fever vaccine responses in identical twins.

The sample was PBMCs. This clonotype was sampled from a woman aged 18-30 years in good health.

Here the CDR3 DNA reads TGTGCCATCACGGTGAAGGGCGACACCGGGGAGCTGTTTTTT. Residues: CAITVKGDTGELFF. The chain employs TRBV10-3 and TRBJ2-2; D gene unclear. The ends were cut back, 7 bases at V and 3 bases at J, with 12 bases in the middle. Germline CDR1 and CDR2: ENHRY and SYGVKD. This CDR3 contains 14 residues.